This T cell receptor (beta chain) stems from a study of human T cells and chemical hapten exposure. Study as a whole: TCR yields differed between samples (mainly from small differences in pooled library volume). Study-level results: Expanded TCRs made up significantly more big CDR3 similarity clusters than controls did.

This clonotype has more than one count but fewer than ten. Its antigen is not identified. This sample's time point: pre-sensitization, week 0. Noted treatment: therapeutic diphenylcyclopropenone sensitization with weekly scalp DPC. TCRdb passed the RACE reads through MiXCR, listing each CDR3 protein once. The data contain around 260,000 distinct CDR3 sequences, more than 6.5% of them singletons. This clonotype originated in a woman aged 40 to 49 with alopecia areata. Some clones in this sample may be carry-over from other donors' samples. The specimen comprised whole blood, sampled in connection with sensitization to the hapten diphenylcyclopropenone (DPC).

The CDR3 coding sequence is TGTGCCAGCAGTTTTATCGGGGGAAACTATGGCTACACCTTC. It yields the protein CASSFIGGNYGYTF. This rearrangement joins TRBV28 to TRBJ1-2, with a weak D call TRBD1 (5 bases). CDR1 is MDHEN, CDR2 SYDVKM, per germline. The CDR3 has 14 residues. Trimming took 3 bases from V and 2 from J, leaving 10 bases between them.